Listed here are 8 T cell receptor beta chains from one sample, sequenced in a study of regulatory T cells in long-lasting Graves disease. Sequencing libraries for TCR beta were prepared with iRepertoire HTBI primers and Arm-PCR of CDR3 regions. TCRdb reprocessed the multiplex PCR reads with MiXCR, giving one entry per CDR3 protein. This sample has around 460,000 distinct CDR3 sequences, with 22% found just once. This sample's time point: persistent/refractory GD, antithyroid drugs over 5 years with positive TRAb. The authors made the TCR library using RNA they extracted from PBMCs. Sequenced here: peripheral blood mononuclear cells (PBMCs), sampled when the disease was refractory, from a patient treated with antithyroid drugs. The receptor set was obtained from a female donor with Graves disease.

This clonotype was counted many times. One end of the junction is discordant with germline, which a read error may explain. The chain has TRBV7-2 and TRBJ2-5; 8 bases are a match to TRBD1. Germline V gene sequence: CDR1 SGHTA, CDR2 FQGNSA. The CDR3 sequence is 13 residues long. This chain's CDR3 is CASSLPRGRLYVF. The DNA for the CDR3 is TGTGCCAGCAGCTTACCCAGGGGGCGCCTCTACGTCTTC.

This clonotype was seen ten or more times. The CDR3 here is CASSVRGFGGELFF. CDR3 DNA: TGTGCCAGCAGTGTGCGCGGATTTGGCGGGGAGCTGTTTTTT. The chain carries TRBV6-1 and TRBJ2-2; D gene ambiguous. This CDR3 is 14 amino acids long. The V gene's germline CDR1 is MNHNS and CDR2 SASEGT. V was clipped by 4 bases and J by 7 bases, with 13 bases between them.

The genes are TRBV25-1 and TRBJ2-2, with D tentatively TRBD1 (5 bases). V lost 4 bases, J lost 0 bases, and 12 bases lay in between. The CDR3 extends over 16 amino acids. Per germline, CDR1 MGHDK and CDR2 SYGVNS. The CDR3 DNA is TGTGCCAGCAGTGTTGTCGACAGCGCGAACACCGGGGAGCTGTTTTTT. It yields the protein CASSVVDSANTGELFF.

This clonotype was seen repeatedly, ten times or more. The chain uses TRBV29-1 and TRBJ1-1; TRBD1 matches 12 bases. CDR1 and CDR2 (germline): SQVTM, ANQGSEA. V lost 7 bases, J lost 4 bases, and 10 bases stayed unmatched. The CDR3 consists of 15 residues. CDR3 coding DNA: TGCAGCGCTGTGGGGACAGGGGGCTTGAGCACTGAAGCTTTCTTT. Its translation is CSAVGTGGLSTEAFF.

Concerning this clonotype: At one boundary the junction diverges from the germline segment, which might be a read error. The chain couples TRBV20-1 to TRBJ1-1, with 8 nucleotides matching TRBD1. CDR1 DFQATT and CDR2 SNEGSKA come from the germline V gene (reference sequence). CDR3 length: 13 residues. The CDR3 region is CSVIIPGQALNLF. The CDR3 DNA sequence: TGCAGTGTGATTATCCCGGGACAGGCTCTAAACCTCTTT.

This clonotype has only a few counts. This chain links TRBV5-1 with TRBJ2-5, with TRBD1 matching over 10 bases. The CDR3 consists of 15 residues. V trimming: 0 bases; J trimming: 5 bases; junction bases outside the gene matches: 4. Germline V CDR1 and CDR2: SGHRS, YFSETQ. The CDR3 sequence is CASSLGQGAGETQYF. For the CDR3, the DNA is TGCGCCAGCAGCTTGGGACAGGGGGCTGGTGAGACCCAGTACTTC.

This sequence joins TRBV7-9 and TRBJ2-2; D unclear. The CDR3 is made up of 11 amino acids. Germline assignment: CDR1 SEHNR and CDR2 FQNEAQ (reference sequence). With 10 bases removed from V and 6 bases from J, the gap between germline ends came to 9 bases. The CDR3 spells CAITVAGELFF. CDR3 DNA sequence: TGTGCCATCACAGTGGCCGGGGAGCTGTTTTTT. The full variable domain, with the rest looked up from reference TRBV7-9 and TRBJ2-2, is DTGVSQNPRHKITKRGQNVTFRCDPISEHNRLYWYRQTLGQGPEFLTYFQNEAQLEKSRLLSDRFSAERPKGSFSTLEIQRTEQGDSAMYLCAITVAGELFFGEGSRLTVL.

This clonotype was seen a handful of times. This may be a read error: a much more frequent sequence differs by one nucleotide. The genes are TRBV2 and TRBJ1-6; D is ambiguous. There are 13 residues in the CDR3. Germline V gene sequence: CDR1 SNHLY, CDR2 FYNNEI. The CDR3 reads CASSEGYNSSLHF. CDR3 DNA sequence: TGTGCCAGCAGTGAGGGGTATAATTCATCCCTCCACTTT.